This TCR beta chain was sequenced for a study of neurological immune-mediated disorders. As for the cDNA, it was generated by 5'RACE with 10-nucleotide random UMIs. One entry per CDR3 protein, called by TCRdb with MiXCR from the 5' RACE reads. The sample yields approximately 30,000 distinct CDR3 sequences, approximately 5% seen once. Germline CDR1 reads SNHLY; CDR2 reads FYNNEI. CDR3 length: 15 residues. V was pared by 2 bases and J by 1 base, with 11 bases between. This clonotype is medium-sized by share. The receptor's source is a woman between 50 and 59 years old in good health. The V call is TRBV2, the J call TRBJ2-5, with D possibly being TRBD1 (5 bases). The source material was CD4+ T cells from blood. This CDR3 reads CASSEQGRGQETQYF. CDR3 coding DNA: TGTGCCAGCAGTGAACAGGGAAGAGGCCAAGAGACCCAGTACTTC.